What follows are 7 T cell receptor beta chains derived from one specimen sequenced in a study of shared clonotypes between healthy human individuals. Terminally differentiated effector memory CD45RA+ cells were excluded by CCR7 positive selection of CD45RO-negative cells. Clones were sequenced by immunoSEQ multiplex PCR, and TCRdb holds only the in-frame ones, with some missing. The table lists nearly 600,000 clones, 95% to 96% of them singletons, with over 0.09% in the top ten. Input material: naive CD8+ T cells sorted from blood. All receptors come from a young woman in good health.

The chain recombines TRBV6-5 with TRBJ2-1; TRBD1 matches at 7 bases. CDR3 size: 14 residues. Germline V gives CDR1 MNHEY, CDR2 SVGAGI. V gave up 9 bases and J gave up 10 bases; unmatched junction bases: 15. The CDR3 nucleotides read TGTGCCAGTGGCGGCGCCCCTGCAGGGGGAGAGCAGTTCTTC. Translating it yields CASGGAPAGGEQFF.

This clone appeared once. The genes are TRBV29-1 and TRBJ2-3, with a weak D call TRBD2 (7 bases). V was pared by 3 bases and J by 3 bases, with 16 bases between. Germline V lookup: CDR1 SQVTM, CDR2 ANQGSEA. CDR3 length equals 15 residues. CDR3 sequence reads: CSVDPWEGGTDTQYF. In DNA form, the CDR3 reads TGCAGCGTTGATCCTTGGGAGGGGGGGACAGATACGCAGTATTTT.

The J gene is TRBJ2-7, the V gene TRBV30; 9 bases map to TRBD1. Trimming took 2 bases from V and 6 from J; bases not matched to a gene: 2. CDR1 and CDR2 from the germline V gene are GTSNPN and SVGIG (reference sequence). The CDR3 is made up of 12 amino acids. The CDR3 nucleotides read TGTGCCTGGAGTCCGGACAGGGGCGAGCAGTACTTC. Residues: CAWSPDRGEQYF.

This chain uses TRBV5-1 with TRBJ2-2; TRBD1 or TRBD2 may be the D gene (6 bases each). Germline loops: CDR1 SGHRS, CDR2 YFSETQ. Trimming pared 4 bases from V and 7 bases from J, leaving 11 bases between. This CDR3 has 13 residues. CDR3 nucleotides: TGCGCCAGCAGCCTAGGGGGGAGCGGGGAGCTGTTTTTT. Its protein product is CASSLGGSGELFF.

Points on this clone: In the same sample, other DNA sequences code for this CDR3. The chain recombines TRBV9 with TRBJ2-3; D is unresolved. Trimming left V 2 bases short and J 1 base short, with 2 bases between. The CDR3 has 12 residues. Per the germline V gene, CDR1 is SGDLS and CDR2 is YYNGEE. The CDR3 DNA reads TGTGCCAGCAGCGTCGGCACAGATACGCAGTATTTT. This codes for CASSVGTDTQYF.

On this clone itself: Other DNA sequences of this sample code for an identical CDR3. The CDR3 here is CASSLDSFSYEQYF. For the CDR3, the DNA is TGTGCCAGCAGCTTGGATTCGTTTTCCTACGAGCAGTACTTC. The chain has TRBV5-4 and TRBJ2-7; no clear D. This CDR3 is 14 amino acids long. Trimming shortened V by 0 bases and J by 1 base, and 8 bases separated the two germline ends. Germline CDR1 and CDR2: SGHNT and YYREEE (reference sequence).

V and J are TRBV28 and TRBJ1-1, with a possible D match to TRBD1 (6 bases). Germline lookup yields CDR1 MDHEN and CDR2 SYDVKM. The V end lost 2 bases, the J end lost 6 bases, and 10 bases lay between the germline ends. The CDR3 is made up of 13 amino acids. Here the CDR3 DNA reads TGTGCCAGCAGTTTAGGCAGGGGAGCTGAAGCTTTCTTT. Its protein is CASSLGRGAEAFF.